The 10 T cell receptor beta chains below come from one sample, sequenced in a study of shared clonotypes between healthy human individuals. Only in-frame clones appear in the TCRdb table, and some are missing; sequencing was by immunoSEQ multiplex PCR. The table records millions of clones, approximately 95% of them present only once. The sequenced sample was naive CD4+ T cells from PBMCs. Subset here: CD45RA+ positively selected. These receptors were obtained from a man aged 18 to 29 in good health. Some clones in this sample may be carry-over from other donors' samples.

On this clone itself: Other DNA sequences in this sample translate to the same CDR3. The rearrangement uses TRBV9 and TRBJ1-3, with 8 bases lining up with TRBD1. The CDR3 is 16 amino acids. The V gene's germline CDR1 is SGDLS and CDR2 YYNGEE. Trimming at V came to 3 bases and at J to 0 bases, leaving 5 bases not matched to a gene. This CDR3 is CASSAGTGSSGNTIYF. As DNA, the CDR3 is TGTGCCAGCAGCGCCGGGACAGGCTCCTCTGGAAACACCATATATTTT.

This chain links TRBV15 with TRBJ1-6; D is uncertain. Per the germline V gene, CDR1 is LNHNV and CDR2 is YYDKDF (reference sequence). V shed 0 bases and J shed 8 bases, with 14 bases lying between them. The CDR3 is 16 amino acids. DNA of the CDR3: TGTGCCACCAGCAGAGATCGGTGGGCTGGAGATTCACCCCTCCACTTT. Protein: CATSRDRWAGDSPLHF.

This chain connects TRBV5-8 to TRBJ1-5; D is perhaps TRBD1 (5 bases). The V and J ends lost 3 bases and 2 bases respectively, with 9 bases between them. The CDR3 loop spans 14 amino acids. The V gene's germline CDR1 is SGHTS and CDR2 YDEGEE. The CDR3 loop is CASSSGGGNQPQHF. CDR3 bases: TGTGCCAGCAGCTCCGGAGGGGGCAATCAGCCCCAGCATTTT.

On this clone itself: A read error may account for a junction end that differs from germline. This CDR3 is also generated by other DNA sequences in the sample. The rearrangement uses TRBV7-2 and TRBJ2-3; 8 bases line up with TRBD2. The CDR3 runs to 14 residues. CDR1 is SGHTA, CDR2 FQGNSA, per germline. CDR3 nucleotides: TGTGCCAGCAGCCTAGCGGGCCGCACAGATACGCAGTATTTT. This gives the protein CASSLAGRTDTQYF.

The V and J genes are TRBV7-6 and TRBJ1-5, with D maybe TRBD1 (5 bases). The CDR3 runs to 17 residues. Trimming took 5 bases from V and 0 from J, leaving 17 bases between them. Germline values: CDR1 SGHVS, CDR2 FNYEAQ. Here the CDR3 DNA reads TGTGCCAGCAGCCCACTAACAGGCCGTTATAGCAATCAGCCCCAGCATTTT. Residues: CASSPLTGRYSNQPQHF. The full variable domain, with the rest looked up from reference TRBV7-6 and TRBJ1-5, is GAGVSQSPRYKVTKRGQDVALRCDPISGHVSLYWYRQALGQGPEFLTYFNYEAQQDKSGLPNDRFSAERPEGSISTLTIQRTEQRDSAMYRCASSPLTGRYSNQPQHFGDGTRLSIL.

Points on this clone: Other nucleotide sequences from this sample produce the same CDR3. The chain links TRBV5-1 to TRBJ2-7; 10 nucleotides align to TRBD1. This CDR3 has 15 residues. Germline values: CDR1 SGHRS, CDR2 YFSETQ. The V segment lost 1 base and the J segment 2 bases; nucleotides outside the gene matches: 3. CDR3 sequence (DNA): TGCGCCAGCAGCTTGTTAGGACAGGGGGCCTACGAGCAGTACTTC. Residues: CASSLLGQGAYEQYF.

The V gene is TRBV5-6, the J gene TRBJ2-7; TRBD1 aligns across 8 bases. Germline lookup yields CDR1 SGHDT and CDR2 YYEEEE. There are 13 residues in the CDR3. Trimming removed 7 bases from V and 4 bases from J; junction bases left unmatched: 7. The DNA of the CDR3 is TGTGCCAGCGCCCTCGGACAGGGTTACGAGCAGTACTTC. As protein: CASALGQGYEQYF.

The chain carries TRBV19 and TRBJ2-1; either TRBD1 or TRBD2 may fit D (5 bases each). Germline lookup yields CDR1 LNHDA and CDR2 SQIVND (reference sequence). V was cut by 3 bases and J by 7 bases, with 16 bases left in between. The CDR3 is made up of 15 amino acids. The CDR3 DNA follows: TGTGCCAGTAGTATGGGGGTCCCCTACGGGAATGAGCAGTTCTTC. Its translation: CASSMGVPYGNEQFF.

The chain combines TRBV6-5 with TRBJ2-1, with 8 bases that match TRBD2. The germline CDR1 and CDR2 sequences are MNHEY and SVGAGI. J gave up 7 bases and V 6 bases, and 11 bases lay outside the gene matches. This CDR3 is built from 15 residues. CDR3 in amino acids: CASRPPGLGRNEQFF. In nucleotides, the CDR3 is TGTGCCAGCAGACCTCCGGGACTAGGCCGGAATGAGCAGTTCTTC.

The genes are TRBV20-1 and TRBJ2-5; D gene unclear. This CDR3 is built from 11 residues. Trimming left V 5 bases short and J 4 bases short, with 8 bases between. CDR1 is DFQATT and CDR2 is SNEGSKA in the germline V gene (reference sequence). CDR3 nucleotide sequence: TGCAGTGCTCAAGTTGGAGAGACCCAGTACTTC. This gives the protein CSAQVGETQYF.